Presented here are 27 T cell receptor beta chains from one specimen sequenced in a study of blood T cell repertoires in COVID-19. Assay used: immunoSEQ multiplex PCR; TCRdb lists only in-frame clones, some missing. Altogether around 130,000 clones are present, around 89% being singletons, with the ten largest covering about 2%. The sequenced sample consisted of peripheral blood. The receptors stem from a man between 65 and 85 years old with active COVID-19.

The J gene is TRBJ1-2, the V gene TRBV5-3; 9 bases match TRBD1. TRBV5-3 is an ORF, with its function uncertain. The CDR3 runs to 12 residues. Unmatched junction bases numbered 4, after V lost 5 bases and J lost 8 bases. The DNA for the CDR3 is TGTGCCAGAAGATCGACAGGGGGAGGCTACACCTTC. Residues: CARRSTGGGYTF.

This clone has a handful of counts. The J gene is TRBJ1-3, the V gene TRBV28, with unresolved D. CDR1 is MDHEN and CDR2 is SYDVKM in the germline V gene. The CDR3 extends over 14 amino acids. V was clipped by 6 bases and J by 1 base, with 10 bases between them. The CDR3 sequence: CASRAPGSGNTIYF. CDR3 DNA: TGTGCCAGCAGGGCCCCTGGTTCTGGAAACACCATATATTTT.

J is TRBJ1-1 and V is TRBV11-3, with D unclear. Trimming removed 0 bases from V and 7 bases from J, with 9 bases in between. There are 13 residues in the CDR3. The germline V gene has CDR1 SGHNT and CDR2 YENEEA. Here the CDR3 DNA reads TGTGCCAGCAGCTTAGATCAACAGAGTGAAGCTTTCTTT. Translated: CASSLDQQSEAFF.

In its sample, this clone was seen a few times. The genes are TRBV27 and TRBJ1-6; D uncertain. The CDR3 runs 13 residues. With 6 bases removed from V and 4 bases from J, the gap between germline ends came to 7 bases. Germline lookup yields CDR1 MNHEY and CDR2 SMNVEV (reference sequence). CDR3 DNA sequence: TGTGCCAGCAGATACCGGTATAATTCACCCCTCCACTTT. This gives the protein CASRYRYNSPLHF.

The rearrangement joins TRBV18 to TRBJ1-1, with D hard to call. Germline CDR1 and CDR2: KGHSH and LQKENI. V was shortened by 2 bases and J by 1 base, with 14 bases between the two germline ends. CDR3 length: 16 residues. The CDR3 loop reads CASSPRLLLGNTEAFF. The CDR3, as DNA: TGTGCCAGCTCACCAAGACTGCTTCTCGGGAACACTGAAGCTTTCTTT.

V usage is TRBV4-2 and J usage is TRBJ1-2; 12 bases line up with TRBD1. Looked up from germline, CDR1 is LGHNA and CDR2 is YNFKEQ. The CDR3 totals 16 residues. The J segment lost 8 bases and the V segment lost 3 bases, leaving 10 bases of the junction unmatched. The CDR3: CASSQAGTGGSGGYTF. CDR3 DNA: TGTGCCAGCAGCCAGGCTGGGACAGGGGGCTCTGGAGGCTACACCTTC.

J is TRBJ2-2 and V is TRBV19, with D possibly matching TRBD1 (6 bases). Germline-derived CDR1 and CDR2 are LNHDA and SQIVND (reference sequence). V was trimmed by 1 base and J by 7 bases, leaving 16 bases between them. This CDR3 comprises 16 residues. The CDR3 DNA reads TGTGCCAGTAGTATAGGTATAACAGGGAGTAACGGGGAGCTGTTTTTT. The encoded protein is CASSIGITGSNGELFF.

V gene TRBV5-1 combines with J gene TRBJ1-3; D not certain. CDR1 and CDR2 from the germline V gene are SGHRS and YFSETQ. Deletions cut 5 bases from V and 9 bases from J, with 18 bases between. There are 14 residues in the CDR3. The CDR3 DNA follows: TGCGCCAGCAGTTCCGGGATCCAAAAGCCCACCATATATTTT. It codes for CASSSGIQKPTIYF.

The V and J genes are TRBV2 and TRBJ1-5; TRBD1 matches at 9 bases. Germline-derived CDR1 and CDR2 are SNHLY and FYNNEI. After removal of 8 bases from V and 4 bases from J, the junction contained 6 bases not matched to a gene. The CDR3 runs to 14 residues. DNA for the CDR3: TGTGCCAGCGGGGCCGGGACAGGGAATCAGCCCCAGCATTTT. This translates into CASGAGTGNQPQHF.

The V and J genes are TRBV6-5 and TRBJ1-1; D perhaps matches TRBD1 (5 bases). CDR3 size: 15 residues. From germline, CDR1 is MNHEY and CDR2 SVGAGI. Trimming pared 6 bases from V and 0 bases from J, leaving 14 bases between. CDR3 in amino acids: CASRKPGGVNTEAFF. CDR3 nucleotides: TGTGCCAGCAGAAAGCCCGGGGGGGTGAACACTGAAGCTTTCTTT.

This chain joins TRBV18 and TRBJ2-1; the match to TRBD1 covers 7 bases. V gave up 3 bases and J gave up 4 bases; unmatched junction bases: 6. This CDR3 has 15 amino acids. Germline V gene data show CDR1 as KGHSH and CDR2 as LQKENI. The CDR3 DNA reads TGTGCCAGCTCACCGGGACAGCAATCTTACAATGAGCAGTTCTTC. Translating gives CASSPGQQSYNEQFF. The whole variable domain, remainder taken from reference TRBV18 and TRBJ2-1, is NAGVMQNPRHLVRRRGQEARLRCSPMKGHSHVYWYRQLPEEGLKFMVYLQKENIIDESGMPKERFSAEFPKEGPSILRIQQVVRGDSAAYFCASSPGQQSYNEQFFGPGTRLTVL.

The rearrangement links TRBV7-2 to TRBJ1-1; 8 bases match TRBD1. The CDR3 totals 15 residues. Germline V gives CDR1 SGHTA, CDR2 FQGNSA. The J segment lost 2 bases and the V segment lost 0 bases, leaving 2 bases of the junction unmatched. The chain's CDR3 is CASSLAAGGNTEAFF. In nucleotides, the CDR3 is TGTGCCAGCAGCTTAGCCGCAGGGGGCAACACTGAAGCTTTCTTT.

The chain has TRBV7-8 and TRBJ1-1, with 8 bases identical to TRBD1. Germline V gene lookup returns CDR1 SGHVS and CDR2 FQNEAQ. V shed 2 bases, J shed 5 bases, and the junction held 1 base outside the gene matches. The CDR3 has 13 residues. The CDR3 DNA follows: TGTGCCAGCAGCTTACGACAGGGGACTGAAGCTTTCTTT. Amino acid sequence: CASSLRQGTEAFF.

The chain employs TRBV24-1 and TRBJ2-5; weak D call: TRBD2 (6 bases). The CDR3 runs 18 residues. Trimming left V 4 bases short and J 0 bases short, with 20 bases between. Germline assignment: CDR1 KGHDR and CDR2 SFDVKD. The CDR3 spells CATSDPRLASGYQETQYF. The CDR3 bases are TGTGCCACCAGTGACCCCCGTCTAGCGTCAGGGTACCAAGAGACCCAGTACTTC.

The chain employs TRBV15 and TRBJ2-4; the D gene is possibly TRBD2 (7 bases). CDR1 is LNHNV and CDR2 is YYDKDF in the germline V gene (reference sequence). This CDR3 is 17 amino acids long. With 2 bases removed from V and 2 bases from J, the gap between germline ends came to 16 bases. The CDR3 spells CATSRSRRGATKNIQYF. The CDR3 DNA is TGTGCCACCAGCAGATCCAGACGGGGGGCAACCAAAAACATTCAGTACTTC.

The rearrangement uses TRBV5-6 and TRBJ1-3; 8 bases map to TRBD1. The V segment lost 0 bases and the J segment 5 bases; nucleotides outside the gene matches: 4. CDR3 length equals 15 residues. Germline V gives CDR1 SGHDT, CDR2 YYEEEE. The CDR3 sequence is CASSLAGQGRNTIYF. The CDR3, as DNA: TGTGCCAGCAGCTTGGCTGGACAGGGCAGAAACACCATATATTTT.

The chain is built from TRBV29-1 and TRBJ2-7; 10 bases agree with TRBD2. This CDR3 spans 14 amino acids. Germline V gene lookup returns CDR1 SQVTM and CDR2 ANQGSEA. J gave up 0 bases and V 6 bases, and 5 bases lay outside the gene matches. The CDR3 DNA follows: TGCAGCGTGCTCTGGACTAGCGGCTCCTACGAGCAGTACTTC. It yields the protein CSVLWTSGSYEQYF.

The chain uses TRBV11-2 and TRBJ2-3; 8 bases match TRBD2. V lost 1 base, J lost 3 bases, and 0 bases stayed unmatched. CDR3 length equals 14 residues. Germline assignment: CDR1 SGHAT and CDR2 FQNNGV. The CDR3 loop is CASSLAGGTDTQYF. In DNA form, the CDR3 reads TGTGCCAGCAGCTTAGCGGGAGGGACAGATACGCAGTATTTT.

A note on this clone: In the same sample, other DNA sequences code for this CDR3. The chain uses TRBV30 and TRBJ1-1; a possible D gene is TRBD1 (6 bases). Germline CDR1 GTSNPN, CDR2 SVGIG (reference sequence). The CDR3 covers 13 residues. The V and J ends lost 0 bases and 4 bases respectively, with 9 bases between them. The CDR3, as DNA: TGTGCCTGGAGTGTAGTCAGGGGCACTGAAGCTTTCTTT. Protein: CAWSVVRGTEAFF.

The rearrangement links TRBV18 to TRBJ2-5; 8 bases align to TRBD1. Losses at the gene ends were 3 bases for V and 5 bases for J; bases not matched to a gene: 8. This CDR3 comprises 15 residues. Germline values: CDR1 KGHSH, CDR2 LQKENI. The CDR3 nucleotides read TGTGCCAGCTCACCTACGACAGGGGATCAGGAGACCCAGTACTTC. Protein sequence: CASSPTTGDQETQYF.

The DNA for the CDR3 is TGTGCCAGTAGGGACAGACGCTCTGGAAACACCATATATTTT. It encodes CASRDRRSGNTIYF. The chain carries TRBV19 and TRBJ1-3, with a weak D call TRBD1 (6 bases). Trimming stripped 6 bases from V and 0 bases from J, with 9 bases between. The CDR3 totals 14 residues. CDR1 is LNHDA, CDR2 SQIVND, per germline (reference sequence). Based on the CDR3 plus reference TRBV19 and TRBJ1-3, the full variable domain is DGGITQSPKYLFRKEGQNVTLSCEQNLNHDAMYWYRQDPGQGLRLIYYSQIVNDFQKGDIAEGYSVSREKKESFPLTVTSAQKNPTAFYLCASRDRRSGNTIYFGEGSWLTVV.

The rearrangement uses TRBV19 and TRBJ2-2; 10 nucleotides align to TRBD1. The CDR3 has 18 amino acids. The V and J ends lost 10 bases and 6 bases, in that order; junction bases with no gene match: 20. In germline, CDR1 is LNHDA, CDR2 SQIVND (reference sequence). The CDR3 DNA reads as TGTGCCACCGCCCCCCGGGACAGGGGACTAGTCTTTCCCGGGGAGCTGTTTTTT. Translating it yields CATAPRDRGLVFPGELFF.

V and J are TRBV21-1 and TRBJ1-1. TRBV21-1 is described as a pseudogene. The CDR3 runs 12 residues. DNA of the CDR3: TGTGCCAGCAGCAAACCTATCACTGAAGCTTTCTTT. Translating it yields CASSKPITEAFF.

In DNA form, the CDR3 reads TGTGCCAGGAGACAGGGGTTCGGCTACTGGGGCATTCAGTACTTC. It specifies CARRQGFGYWGIQYF. The chain recombines TRBV6-5 with TRBJ2-4, with TRBD1 matching 8 bases. J gave up 9 bases and V 9 bases, and 16 bases lay outside the gene matches. The CDR3 is 15 amino acids. Germline CDR1 reads MNHEY; CDR2 reads SVGAGI.

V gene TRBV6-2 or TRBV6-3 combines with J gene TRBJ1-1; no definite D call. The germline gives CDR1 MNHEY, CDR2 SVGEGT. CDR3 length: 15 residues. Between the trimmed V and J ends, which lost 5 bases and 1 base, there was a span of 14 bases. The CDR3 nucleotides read TGTGCCAGCAGTCTACTACAAAGGTGGAACACTGAAGCTTTCTTT. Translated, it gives CASSLLQRWNTEAFF.

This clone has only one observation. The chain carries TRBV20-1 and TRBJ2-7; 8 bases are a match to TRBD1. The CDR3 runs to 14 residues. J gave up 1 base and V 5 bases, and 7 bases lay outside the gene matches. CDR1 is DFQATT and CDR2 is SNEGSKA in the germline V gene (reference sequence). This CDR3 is CSAGGQGISYEQYF. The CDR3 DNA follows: TGCAGTGCTGGTGGACAGGGTATTTCCTACGAGCAGTACTTC.

CDR3 region: CASRGHSGELFF. The CDR3 nucleotides read TGTGCCAGCAGGGGGCACTCCGGGGAGCTGTTTTTT. The chain carries TRBV2 and TRBJ2-2, with a tentative D call TRBD1 (5 bases). Trimming took off 6 bases at V and 6 bases at J, with 8 bases between the two ends. The CDR3 spans 12 residues. Germline V CDR1 and CDR2: SNHLY, FYNNEI.